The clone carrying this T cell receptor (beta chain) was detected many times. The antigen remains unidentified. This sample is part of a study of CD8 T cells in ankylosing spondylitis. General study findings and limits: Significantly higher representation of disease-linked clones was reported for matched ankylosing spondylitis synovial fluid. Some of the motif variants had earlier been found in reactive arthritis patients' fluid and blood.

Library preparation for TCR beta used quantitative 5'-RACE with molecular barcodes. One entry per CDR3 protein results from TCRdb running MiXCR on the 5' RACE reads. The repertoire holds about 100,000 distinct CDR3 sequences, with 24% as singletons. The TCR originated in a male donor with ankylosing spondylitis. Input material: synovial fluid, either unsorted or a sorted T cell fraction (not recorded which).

The CDR3: CASSGRGDYGYTF. The DNA for the CDR3 is TGCGCCAGCAGTGGTCGGGGCGACTATGGCTACACCTTC. The chain recombines TRBV5-1 with TRBJ1-2; D is possibly TRBD1 (5 bases). The CDR3 runs to 13 residues. In germline, CDR1 is SGHRS, CDR2 YFSETQ. Trimming took 5 bases from V and 3 from J, leaving 11 bases between them.